A single sample is the source of the 25 T cell receptor beta chains below, sequenced in a study of B cell selection in AIRE deficiency. Sorted regulatory T cells were CD4-positive, CD25-high and CD127-low or negative. Clones were read by immunoSEQ multiplex PCR, and TCRdb kept only the in-frame ones, dropping some. Here the sample spans 20,000 to 30,000 clones, about nine tenths being singletons. Sequenced sample: CD4+CD25+ Tregs sorted from PBMCs. These receptors came from a human donor in good health.

V and J are TRBV20-1 and TRBJ1-2; a possible D gene is TRBD1 (5 bases). Per the germline V gene, CDR1 is DFQATT and CDR2 is SNEGSKA (reference sequence). V lost 1 base and J lost 8, with 8 bases in between. The CDR3 length is 11 residues. The CDR3: CSARAGLGYTF. In nucleotides, the CDR3 is TGCAGTGCTAGAGCGGGGCTCGGCTACACCTTC.

The chain joins TRBV10-3 to TRBJ2-3; D may be TRBD1 or TRBD2 (5 bases each). The CDR3 extends over 14 amino acids. Germline values: CDR1 ENHRY, CDR2 SYGVKD. V lost 4 bases to trimming and J lost 2 bases, with 10 bases between them. For the CDR3, the DNA is TGTGCCATCAGTGCGGGTGGGACCACAGATACGCAGTATTTT. As protein: CAISAGGTTDTQYF.

The chain uses TRBV5-6 and TRBJ2-1; TRBD2 matches at 11 bases. After removal of 4 bases from V and 4 bases from J, the junction contained 10 bases not matched to a gene. CDR1 and CDR2 from the germline V gene are SGHDT and YYEEEE. The CDR3 loop spans 17 amino acids. CDR3 DNA: TGTGCCAGCAGCATCCCCCCGACTAGCGGGGAATACAATGAGCAGTTCTTC. Encoded protein: CASSIPPTSGEYNEQFF.

This chain uses TRBV6-6 with TRBJ1-5, with TRBD1 matching 7 bases. V lost 5 bases to trimming and J lost 0 bases; unmatched junction nucleotides: 4. From germline, CDR1 is MNHNY and CDR2 SVGAGI (reference sequence). This CDR3 comprises 15 residues. This CDR3 reads CASSPTGYSNQPQHF. CDR3 coding DNA: TGTGCCAGCAGTCCGACAGGGTATAGCAATCAGCCCCAGCATTTT.

The chain joins TRBV2 to TRBJ2-7; no firm D call. The ends were cut back, 6 bases at V and 4 bases at J, with 7 bases in the middle. CDR3 length equals 11 residues. Germline-derived CDR1 and CDR2 are SNHLY and FYNNEI. Here the CDR3 reads CASRMGYEQYF. The CDR3 nucleotides read TGTGCCAGCAGGATGGGATACGAGCAGTACTTC.

The chain has TRBV2 and TRBJ1-4; D is ambiguous. Germline CDR1 SNHLY, CDR2 FYNNEI. V was trimmed by 11 bases and J by 6 bases, leaving 25 bases between them. CDR3 size: 16 residues. The CDR3 sequence is CASRSGRQLTYEKLFF. The CDR3 region has the DNA TGTGCCTCCCGGTCTGGTCGGCAACTGACTTATGAAAAACTGTTTTTT.

The chain uses TRBV2 and TRBJ1-2; perhaps TRBD1 as D (5 bases). Per the germline V gene, CDR1 is SNHLY and CDR2 is FYNNEI. This CDR3 is 13 amino acids long. V shed 8 bases and J shed 7 bases, with 17 bases lying between them. The CDR3 DNA sequence: TGTGCCAGCCGCTCCCCAGGGTTTAGTGGCTACACCTTC. This encodes CASRSPGFSGYTF.

V gene TRBV19 combines with J gene TRBJ1-4; D is ambiguous. The germline V gene has CDR1 LNHDA and CDR2 SQIVND (reference sequence). The CDR3 spans 17 residues. The V and J ends lost 5 bases and 2 bases respectively, with 18 bases between them. The DNA of the CDR3 is TGTGCCAGTAGTCCCGACCGCCCGAGTCCCACTAATGAAAAACTGTTTTTT. The encoded protein is CASSPDRPSPTNEKLFF.

Here the CDR3 reads CASKSTGARYEQYF. CDR3 DNA: TGTGCCAGCAAGAGCACAGGGGCTAGATACGAGCAGTACTTC. This chain links TRBV6-5 with TRBJ2-7; 7 nucleotides agree with TRBD1. With 7 bases clipped from V and 4 bases from J, the junction kept 10 bases outside the gene matches. Germline V lookup: CDR1 MNHEY, CDR2 SVGAGI. The CDR3 is made up of 14 amino acids.

The chain employs TRBV7-8 and TRBJ1-3; unclear D gene. This CDR3 comprises 15 residues. The V and J ends lost 0 bases and 0 bases respectively, with 6 bases between them. CDR1 is SGHVS and CDR2 is FQNEAQ in the germline V gene. CDR3: CASSLAGASGNTIYF. The CDR3 DNA sequence: TGTGCCAGCAGCTTAGCCGGAGCCTCTGGAAACACCATATATTTT.

The chain uses TRBV7-9 and TRBJ2-7, with D perhaps TRBD2 (6 bases). CDR3 size: 14 residues. V lost 6 bases to trimming and J lost 0 bases, with 12 bases between them. Germline V CDR1 and CDR2: SEHNR, FQNEAQ (reference sequence). CDR3 residues: CASSRAGSSYEQYF. The CDR3 DNA is TGTGCCAGCAGTCGAGCGGGTAGCTCCTACGAGCAGTACTTC.

The rearrangement links TRBV4-1 to TRBJ1-1; D might be TRBD1 (5 bases). The germline V gene encodes CDR1 MGHRA and CDR2 YSYEKL. Trimming removed 0 bases at V and 1 base at J, with 18 bases between. This CDR3 spans 18 amino acids. The CDR3 coding sequence is TGCGCCAGCAGCCAAGAGACAGTCTCAGGTGGGACGAACACTGAAGCTTTCTTT. Its translation: CASSQETVSGGTNTEAFF.

This clone was counted a few times. The rearrangement uses TRBV29-1 and TRBJ1-4; D unclear. Trimming shortened V by 5 bases and J by 7 bases, and 14 bases separated the two germline ends. The CDR3 has 13 residues. Germline values: CDR1 SQVTM, CDR2 ANQGSEA. The CDR3 region is CSVLQAWGEKLFF. CDR3 bases: TGCAGCGTTCTCCAGGCGTGGGGTGAAAAACTGTTTTTT. The variable domain in full, with the rest retrieved from reference TRBV29-1 and TRBJ1-4, is SAVISQKPSRDICQRGTSLTIQCQVDSQVTMMFWYRQQPGQSLTLIATANQGSEATYESGFVIDKFPISRPNLTFSTLTVSNMSPEDSSIYLCSVLQAWGEKLFFGSGTQLSVL.

There are a few counts of this clone. The V and J genes are TRBV11-2 and TRBJ2-7, with TRBD2 matching 10 bases. Germline V CDR1 and CDR2: SGHAT, FQNNGV. V lost 5 bases to trimming and J lost 2 bases; unmatched junction nucleotides: 12. This CDR3 is 17 amino acids long. The CDR3 DNA reads TGTGCCAGCAGCCAGCGACGGCTAGCGGGGGAGACCTACGAGCAGTACTTC. Its protein product is CASSQRRLAGETYEQYF. The full variable domain, with the rest looked up from reference TRBV11-2 and TRBJ2-7, is EAGVAQSPRYKIIEKRQSVAFWCNPISGHATLYWYQQILGQGPKLLIQFQNNGVVDDSQLPKDRFSAERLKGVDSTLKIQPAKLEDSAVYLCASSQRRLAGETYEQYFGPGTRLTVT.

The chain carries TRBV28 and TRBJ2-7; D perhaps matches TRBD1 (6 bases). The germline CDR1 and CDR2 sequences are MDHEN and SYDVKM. The CDR3 is 16 amino acids. Trimming left V 6 bases short and J 6 bases short, with 24 bases between. CDR3 sequence reads: CASRAPSRTESLEQYF. CDR3 nucleotide sequence: TGTGCCAGCAGAGCACCCTCCAGGACAGAGAGTCTCGAGCAGTACTTC.

The chain recombines TRBV29-1 with TRBJ2-3, with D uncertain. The CDR3 sequence is 12 residues long. The germline V gene encodes CDR1 SQVTM and CDR2 ANQGSEA. V was clipped by 2 bases and J by 0 bases, with 3 bases between them. Here the CDR3 DNA reads TGCAGCGTTGAACAAAGCACAGATACGCAGTATTTT. Translated: CSVEQSTDTQYF.

The rearrangement joins TRBV6-5 to TRBJ2-7; D is uncertain. V was trimmed by 2 bases and J by 7 bases, leaving 18 bases between them. The CDR3 has 15 residues. CDR1 and CDR2 (germline): MNHEY, SVGAGI. The CDR3 nucleotides read TGTGCCAGCAGTTACAAAGGTTACCCCTACGGGGAGCAGTACTTC. Protein: CASSYKGYPYGEQYF.

The V call is TRBV5-1, the J call TRBJ2-5; D is unclear. The CDR3 loop spans 14 amino acids. Germline V CDR1 and CDR2: SGHRS, YFSETQ. V lost 5 bases and J 2 bases, leaving 13 bases between the germline ends. CDR3 sequence: CASRAMAKQETQYF. CDR3 in DNA: TGCGCCAGCAGAGCTATGGCAAAGCAAGAGACCCAGTACTTC. The entire variable domain, with the rest obtained from reference TRBV5-1 and TRBJ2-5, is as follows: KAGVTQTPRYLIKTRGQQVTLSCSPISGHRSVSWYQQTPGQGLQFLFEYFSETQRNKGNFPGRFSGRQFSNSRSEMNVSTLELGDSALYLCASRAMAKQETQYFGPGTRLLVL.

This clone was picked up one time. This sequence joins TRBV14 and TRBJ2-3; a possible D gene is TRBD2 (5 bases). The CDR3 has 16 amino acids. The germline V and J ends were trimmed by 1 base and 3 bases, with 14 bases remaining between them. From germline, CDR1 is SGHDN and CDR2 FVKESK. The DNA of the CDR3 is TGTGCCAGCAGCCAAGGGACGGGATGGAGTACAGATACGCAGTATTTT. Its protein product is CASSQGTGWSTDTQYF.

This chain uses TRBV14 with TRBJ2-5, with a tentative D call TRBD2 (5 bases). The V end lost 5 bases, the J end lost 5 bases, and 21 bases lay between the germline ends. The CDR3 has 16 residues. CDR1 is SGHDN, CDR2 FVKESK, per germline. Here the CDR3 reads CASSKYGLKSGETQYF. CDR3 sequence (DNA): TGTGCCAGCAGCAAGTACGGACTGAAATCCGGGGAGACCCAGTACTTC.

This clone was found once. The rearrangement joins TRBV9 to TRBJ2-1, with TRBD2 matching over 9 bases. The V segment lost 0 bases and the J segment 12 bases; nucleotides outside the gene matches: 7. The CDR3 covers 14 residues. Germline V gives CDR1 SGDLS, CDR2 YYNGEE. Here the CDR3 DNA reads TGTGCCAGCAGCGTAGTAGCGGGGGCCGTGCGGCAGTTCTTC. This encodes CASSVVAGAVRQFF.

The chain uses TRBV19 and TRBJ1-2, with D possibly TRBD1 on 5 matching bases. The V gene's germline CDR1 is LNHDA and CDR2 SQIVND (reference sequence). V shed 6 bases and J shed 3 bases, with 17 bases lying between them. This CDR3 region has 15 residues. DNA for the CDR3: TGTGCCAGTAGGCGCATAGAGGGGACGGACTATGGCTACACCTTC. Its translation: CASRRIEGTDYGYTF.

The gene calls are TRBV6-1 and TRBJ1-5; D gene ambiguous. This CDR3 comprises 15 residues. The germline gives CDR1 MNHNS, CDR2 SASEGT. The V end lost 1 base, the J end lost 3 bases, and 10 bases lay between the germline ends. This chain's CDR3 is CASSEGGDDNQPQHF. The CDR3 DNA follows: TGTGCCAGCAGTGAAGGAGGTGATGACAATCAGCCCCAGCATTTT.

The chain recombines TRBV5-6 with TRBJ2-2, with TRBD2 identical over 8 bases. Germline V CDR1 and CDR2: SGHDT, YYEEEE. The CDR3 consists of 16 residues. With V trimmed by 2 bases and J by 0 bases, 3 bases remained unmatched. The CDR3 coding sequence is TGTGCCAGCAGCTTCACGGGACTAGCGAACACCGGGGAGCTGTTTTTT. This encodes CASSFTGLANTGELFF.

The chain employs TRBV19 and TRBJ1-6; D uncertain. Germline V lookup: CDR1 LNHDA, CDR2 SQIVND (reference sequence). This CDR3 spans 15 amino acids. The germline V and J ends were trimmed by 7 bases and 1 base, with 11 bases remaining between them. The CDR3 reads CASTPGSSYNSPLHF. CDR3 DNA: TGTGCCAGTACCCCGGGAAGTTCCTATAATTCACCCCTCCACTTT. The variable domain in full, with the rest retrieved from reference TRBV19 and TRBJ1-6, is DGGITQSPKYLFRKEGQNVTLSCEQNLNHDAMYWYRQDPGQGLRLIYYSQIVNDFQKGDIAEGYSVSREKKESFPLTVTSAQKNPTAFYLCASTPGSSYNSPLHFGNGTRLTVT.